Detailed here is one T cell receptor beta chain. The antigen is undetermined. This sample was included in a study of T cell responses to AZD1222 COVID-19 vaccine. Study-wide background: Samples with a second dose at about 4 or about 12 weeks were pooled together.

Clones were read by immunoSEQ multiplex PCR, and TCRdb kept only the in-frame ones, dropping some. The sample contains approximately 76,000 clones, 80% to 85% of which appear only once. Study-level results: Reportedly, nearly half of unique spike TCRs recognized epitopes outside B.1.351/B.1.1.7 mutations. Vaccine-associated CD4 TCRs ranged over spike, dominating at 160-218 and 743-854.

The V end was cut by 5 bases, the J end by 6 bases, with 11 bases between. Germline assignment: CDR1 SGHTA and CDR2 FQGNSA. The CDR3 loop spans 13 amino acids. This specimen consisted of peripheral blood, obtained on day 0 of AZD1222 vaccination. This sequence joins TRBV7-2 and TRBJ1-5; no clear D. This receptor was obtained from an adult in good health. Written as DNA, the CDR3 is TGTGCCAGCAGCGAACTTGGGTTTCAGCCCCAGCATTTT. Protein product: CASSELGFQPQHF. The full variable domain, completed using reference TRBV7-2 and TRBJ1-5, is GAGVSQSPSNKVTEKGKDVELRCDPISGHTALYWYRQSLGQGLEFLIYFQGNSAPDKSGLPSDRFSAERTGGSVSTLTIQRTQQEDSAVYLCASSELGFQPQHFGDGTRLSIL.